This T cell receptor (beta chain) was identified in a study of blood T cell repertoires in COVID-19. Whole-study context: T cells, B-cell-depleted T cells, or PBMCs supplied cDNA or gDNA.

The CDR3 length is 13 residues. V dropped 5 bases and J dropped 5 bases, with 12 bases sitting between them. Germline CDR1 is SGHTA and CDR2 is FQGTGA. The protocol was immunoSEQ multiplex PCR, while the TCRdb copy is restricted to in-frame clones and leaves out a portion. Here the sample spans more than 140,000 clones, over 75% being singletons. The chain has TRBV7-3 and TRBJ2-5; weak D call: TRBD1 (5 bases). Input material: peripheral blood. This clonotype was obtained from a human donor in a cohort sampled during active COVID-19. CDR3 nucleotides: TGTGCCAGCAGCAGGACACCCGGGGAGACCCAGTACTTC. Translation: CASSRTPGETQYF.